The next 29 T cell receptor beta chains were all read from a single sample in a study of blood T cell repertoires in COVID-19. Measured with immunoSEQ multiplex PCR; TCRdb has only the in-frame clones, and not every one. The table records approximately 330,000 clones, roughly 86% of them present only once. The material sequenced was peripheral blood. These receptors originate from a man between 25 and 39 years old with COVID-19, enrolled during active disease.

The gene calls are TRBV5-1 and TRBJ1-1, with D perhaps TRBD1 (5 bases). Germline CDR1 SGHRS, CDR2 YFSETQ. The CDR3 totals 16 residues. The V end was cut by 1 base, the J end by 1 base, with 14 bases between. The CDR3 nucleotides read TGCGCCAGCAGCTTGCCCCTGACAGCCACGAACACTGAAGCTTTCTTT. This encodes CASSLPLTATNTEAFF.

The V call is TRBV6-5, the J call TRBJ1-1, with D possibly matching TRBD1 (6 bases). Germline values: CDR1 MNHEY, CDR2 SVGAGI. V was clipped by 10 bases and J by 7 bases, with 10 bases between them. The CDR3 extends over 10 amino acids. The CDR3 nucleotides read TGTGCCACCCAGGGGCGTGAAGCTTTCTTT. Translating it yields CATQGREAFF.

This clone was detected a few times. The chain couples TRBV7-2 to TRBJ2-1, with 7 positions matching TRBD2. Germline-derived CDR1 and CDR2 are SGHTA and FQGNSA. The CDR3 totals 15 residues. J gave up 6 bases and V 4 bases, and 9 bases lay outside the gene matches. CDR3 sequence reads: CASSSSGIPTNEQFF. CDR3 DNA sequence: TGTGCCAGCAGCTCAAGCGGGATACCCACCAATGAGCAGTTCTTC. The full variable domain, rest sourced from reference TRBV7-2 and TRBJ2-1, is GAGVSQSPSNKVTEKGKDVELRCDPISGHTALYWYRQSLGQGLEFLIYFQGNSAPDKSGLPSDRFSAERTGGSVSTLTIQRTQQEDSAVYLCASSSSGIPTNEQFFGPGTRLTVL.

The rearrangement links TRBV18 to TRBJ2-5, with TRBD1 matching over 7 bases. After removal of 4 bases from V and 4 bases from J, the junction contained 9 bases not matched to a gene. The CDR3 spans 15 residues. Germline assignment: CDR1 KGHSH and CDR2 LQKENI. CDR3 nucleotide sequence: TGTGCCAGCTCACGCTACAGGGGCCCGGGAGAGACCCAGTACTTC. Translation: CASSRYRGPGETQYF.

V is TRBV10-2 and J is TRBJ2-5; D is possibly TRBD2 (7 bases). The CDR3 is 16 amino acids. The germline CDR1 and CDR2 sequences are WSHSY and SAAADI. V shed 8 bases and J shed 5 bases, with 24 bases lying between them. CDR3 residues: CASRGEGGPLRETQYF. DNA of the CDR3: TGCGCCAGCCGTGGTGAGGGGGGGCCTTTAAGGGAGACCCAGTACTTC.

This chain links TRBV7-8 with TRBJ2-3; no reliable D call. The germline V gene has CDR1 SGHVS and CDR2 FQNEAQ. This CDR3 is built from 17 residues. V was clipped by 2 bases and J by 1 base, with 16 bases between them. This CDR3 reads CASSLNPLSWGTDTQYF. The CDR3, as DNA: TGTGCCAGCAGCTTAAATCCGCTTAGCTGGGGCACAGATACGCAGTATTTT. Using reference TRBV7-8 and TRBJ2-3 for the parts outside the CDR3, the full variable domain is GAGVSQSPRYKVAKRGQDVALRCDPISGHVSLFWYQQALGQGPEFLTYFQNEAQLDKSGLPSDRFFAERPEGSVSTLKIQRTQQEDSAVYLCASSLNPLSWGTDTQYFGPGTRLTVL.

V usage is TRBV14 and J usage is TRBJ1-1, with D hard to call. The CDR3 has 17 amino acids. The V gene lost 3 bases and the J gene lost 1 base, with 18 bases spanning the gap. Germline-derived CDR1 and CDR2 are SGHDN and FVKESK. CDR3 protein: CASSHYITREGNTEAFF. DNA of the CDR3: TGTGCCAGCAGCCATTATATAACCCGGGAGGGGAACACTGAAGCTTTCTTT.

The chain carries TRBV2 and TRBJ2-2, with a possible D match to TRBD2 (6 bases). The V end was cut by 11 bases, the J end by 0 bases, with 13 bases between. This CDR3 has 14 residues. The V gene's germline CDR1 is SNHLY and CDR2 FYNNEI. CDR3 coding DNA: TGTGCCCGAAGGGGCGGGGCGAACACCGGGGAGCTGTTTTTT. As protein: CARRGGANTGELFF.

The chain joins TRBV27 to TRBJ1-1, with a weak D call TRBD1 (5 bases). Germline CDR1 is MNHEY and CDR2 is SMNVEV (reference sequence). CDR3 size: 13 residues. V shed 3 bases and J shed 11 bases, with 16 bases lying between them. The CDR3 DNA follows: TGTGCCAGCAGTTTGTCATCCCAGGGTGAGGCTTTCTTT. The encoded protein is CASSLSSQGEAFF.

The chain recombines TRBV18 with TRBJ2-7, with 8 bases matching TRBD1. CDR1 and CDR2 from the germline V gene are KGHSH and LQKENI. The J segment lost 5 bases and the V segment lost 0 bases, leaving 9 bases of the junction unmatched. The CDR3 is 16 amino acids. CDR3 sequence (DNA): TGTGCCAGCTCACCACCCTCGCGACAGGGGTCCCACGAGCAGTACTTC. Its translation is CASSPPSRQGSHEQYF.

This sequence joins TRBV5-1 and TRBJ2-1, with 9 bases matching TRBD2. The germline V gene has CDR1 SGHRS and CDR2 YFSETQ. V lost 4 bases, J lost 3 bases, and 8 bases stayed unmatched. This CDR3 region has 16 residues. In DNA, the CDR3 is TGCGCCAGCAGCCCGGGAGGCGGGGGGGTCTACAATGAGCAGTTCTTC. Its protein product is CASSPGGGGVYNEQFF.

The genes are TRBV2 and TRBJ2-6; 8 positions agree with TRBD1. CDR3 length: 18 residues. J was trimmed by 1 base and V by 7 bases; bases with no gene match: 12. Per the germline V gene, CDR1 is SNHLY and CDR2 is FYNNEI. The CDR3 bases are TGTGCCAGCAATAAGGGGGACAGGCTCCTATCTGGGGCCAACGTCCTGACTTTC. Translated: CASNKGDRLLSGANVLTF.

This clone was counted between two and nine times. This chain joins TRBV10-3 and TRBJ1-6; the match to TRBD1 covers 7 bases. Germline CDR1 ENHRY, CDR2 SYGVKD. This CDR3 has 14 residues. The V segment lost 8 bases and the J segment 8 bases; nucleotides outside the gene matches: 9. In DNA form, the CDR3 reads TGTGCCATCGGCGGAACAGGGGAATATTCACCCCTCCACTTT. Translated: CAIGGTGEYSPLHF.

The chain uses TRBV30 and TRBJ2-1, with a weak D call TRBD1 (6 bases). The CDR3 contains 15 residues. The V gene's germline CDR1 is GTSNPN and CDR2 SVGIG (reference sequence). V gave up 3 bases and J gave up 0 bases, with 12 bases separating them. CDR3 nucleotides: TGTGCCTGGAGCCCGGGACACCTCTCCTACAATGAGCAGTTCTTC. Translating it yields CAWSPGHLSYNEQFF.

V usage is TRBV3-1 (or the pseudogene TRBV3-2) and J usage is TRBJ2-1, with 16 nucleotides matching TRBD2. CDR3 length: 14 residues. Trimming removed 3 bases from V and 14 bases from J; junction bases left unmatched: 4. CDR1 LGHDT and CDR2 YNNKEL come from the germline V gene (reference sequence). CDR3 in amino acids: CASSHSGTSGGEFF. CDR3 nucleotide sequence: TGTGCCAGCAGCCATTCCGGGACTAGCGGGGGGGAGTTCTTC.

The J gene is TRBJ2-7, the V gene TRBV9; 9 bases line up with TRBD1. Germline assignment: CDR1 SGDLS and CDR2 YYNGEE. The ends lost 4 bases at V and 5 bases at J; junction bases unmatched: 7. The CDR3 covers 14 residues. CDR3 DNA: TGTGCCAGCAGCATAAGGACAGGGGCGGACGAGCAGTACTTC. Amino acids: CASSIRTGADEQYF.

The V gene is TRBV7-2, the J gene TRBJ2-7; no clear D gene. Trimming took off 3 bases at V and 3 bases at J, with 12 bases between the two ends. Germline V gives CDR1 SGHTA, CDR2 FQGNSA. The CDR3 totals 14 residues. CDR3 sequence (DNA): TGTGCCAGCAGCTTTACGGCGGTCTTCTACGAGCAGTACTTC. This encodes CASSFTAVFYEQYF.

As to this clone: The identical CDR3 is also encoded by other nucleotide sequences in the sample. The rearrangement links TRBV6-5 to TRBJ1-2, with 10 bases lining up with TRBD1. The germline V gene encodes CDR1 MNHEY and CDR2 SVGAGI. V shed 0 bases and J 4 bases; nucleotides not matched to a gene: 5. The CDR3 spans 16 residues. This CDR3 is CASSYSRTGGGYGYTF. In DNA, the CDR3 is TGTGCCAGCAGTTACTCCCGGACAGGGGGAGGCTATGGCTACACCTTC.

The chain links TRBV19 to TRBJ2-2; 7 bases line up with TRBD1. The V and J ends lost 4 bases and 4 bases, in that order; junction bases with no gene match: 6. The germline V gene has CDR1 LNHDA and CDR2 SQIVND (reference sequence). CDR3 length: 15 residues. CDR3 residues: CASSNDRVLTGELFF. The CDR3, as DNA: TGTGCCAGTAGTAACGACAGGGTTCTCACCGGGGAGCTGTTTTTT.

The chain uses TRBV7-8 and TRBJ1-2; 7 bases fit TRBD1. The junction had 1 base not matched to a gene; V was cut back by 1 base and J by 5 bases. From germline, CDR1 is SGHVS and CDR2 FQNEAQ. This CDR3 spans 13 amino acids. The chain's CDR3 is CASSLETGYGYTF. Written as DNA, the CDR3 is TGTGCCAGCAGCTTAGAGACAGGGTATGGCTACACCTTC.

The V gene is TRBV27, the J gene TRBJ2-7; D not resolved. The CDR3 has 16 amino acids. V lost 7 bases and J lost 0, with 19 bases in between. Germline assignment: CDR1 MNHEY and CDR2 SMNVEV (reference sequence). The CDR3 nucleotides are TGTGCCAGCACCCCCCCCGCCTTAATCAGCTCCTACGAGCAGTACTTC. This encodes CASTPPALISSYEQYF.

The genes are TRBV25-1 and TRBJ1-6; no firm D call. This CDR3 has 12 residues. Between the trimmed V and J ends, which lost 6 bases and 8 bases, there was a span of 8 bases. In germline, CDR1 is MGHDK, CDR2 SYGVNS. The CDR3 protein is CASRRPDSPLHF. DNA for the CDR3: TGTGCCAGCAGACGTCCGGATTCACCCCTCCACTTT.

The chain uses TRBV14 and TRBJ1-2; D is undetermined. CDR1 is SGHDN and CDR2 is FVKESK in the germline V gene. V lost 4 bases to trimming and J lost 6 bases, with 21 bases between them. The CDR3 has 16 amino acids. CDR3 nucleotide sequence: TGTGCCAGCAGCCGCCGGAGACGCCTGGAAGTGGATGGCTACACCTTC. Amino acid sequence: CASSRRRRLEVDGYTF.

The genes are TRBV29-1 and TRBJ2-7; 8 nucleotides match TRBD2. Per the germline V gene, CDR1 is SQVTM and CDR2 is ANQGSEA. This CDR3 is built from 14 residues. V trimming: 5 bases; J trimming: 2 bases; junction bases outside the gene matches: 8. CDR3 in amino acids: CSVRGLAGTYEQYF. CDR3 DNA: TGCAGCGTTAGAGGGCTAGCGGGCACCTACGAGCAGTACTTC.

The count of this clone is one. J is TRBJ2-3 and V is TRBV7-6; possible D gene TRBD2, 6 bases. Germline V CDR1 and CDR2: SGHVS, FNYEAQ. This CDR3 is built from 15 residues. V was pared by 1 base and J by 0 bases, with 8 bases between. Written as DNA, the CDR3 is TGTGCCAGCAGCTTAGGGCGGGACAGCACAGATACGCAGTATTTT. This translates into CASSLGRDSTDTQYF.

J is TRBJ1-4 and V is TRBV28; 10 nucleotides match TRBD1. The junction had 4 bases not matched to a gene; V was cut back by 3 bases and J by 6 bases. Germline loops: CDR1 MDHEN, CDR2 SYDVKM. The CDR3 is 15 amino acids. The CDR3 loop is CASSFPGTGDEKLFF. CDR3 coding DNA: TGTGCCAGCAGTTTCCCCGGGACAGGGGATGAAAAACTGTTTTTT.

The chain employs TRBV5-1 and TRBJ1-5, with a possible D match to TRBD1 (5 bases). The CDR3 consists of 14 residues. The V end was cut by 0 bases, the J end by 3 bases, with 7 bases between. The germline gives CDR1 SGHRS, CDR2 YFSETQ. The CDR3 loop is CASSLGQFNQPQHF. CDR3 coding DNA: TGCGCCAGCAGCTTGGGACAGTTCAATCAGCCCCAGCATTTT. The whole variable domain, remainder taken from reference TRBV5-1 and TRBJ1-5, is KAGVTQTPRYLIKTRGQQVTLSCSPISGHRSVSWYQQTPGQGLQFLFEYFSETQRNKGNFPGRFSGRQFSNSRSEMNVSTLELGDSALYLCASSLGQFNQPQHFGDGTRLSIL.

The V and J genes are TRBV10-3 and TRBJ2-7; 8 bases match TRBD1. CDR1 and CDR2 (germline): ENHRY, SYGVKD. J lost 0 bases, V lost 3 bases, and 22 bases had no gene match. The CDR3 has 21 residues. The CDR3 loop is CAISDPTRVQGGNLGSYEQYF. CDR3 sequence (DNA): TGTGCCATCAGTGACCCTACACGGGTACAGGGGGGTAATCTGGGCTCCTACGAGCAGTACTTC.

This clone was counted a few times. The chain uses TRBV14 and TRBJ1-3; possibly TRBD1 for D (6 bases). This CDR3 is built from 12 residues. Germline V lookup: CDR1 SGHDN, CDR2 FVKESK. V lost 8 bases to trimming and J lost 6 bases, with 11 bases between them. Here the CDR3 DNA reads TGTGCCAGCGCCAGGGGTCCAAACACCATATATTTT. Translation: CASARGPNTIYF. The entire variable domain, with the rest obtained from reference TRBV14 and TRBJ1-3, is as follows: EAGVTQFPSHSVIEKGQTVTLRCDPISGHDNLYWYRRVMGKEIKFLLHFVKESKQDESGMPNNRFLAERTGGTYSTLKVQPAELEDSGVYFCASARGPNTIYFGEGSWLTVV.